The 30 T cell receptor beta chains in this list originate from one sample, sequenced in a study of Graves' ophthalmopathy and Graves' hyperthyroidism. RNA served as the template for amplifying TCR beta CDR3 regions. Following a first-round RT-PCR that used HTBI primers, a second-round multiplex PCR was carried out. TCRdb independently ran MiXCR on the multiplex PCR reads; one entry per CDR3 protein. The sample shows over 450,000 distinct CDR3 sequences, approximately 14% of them seen only once. The sample consisted of blood. All receptors come from a young woman with Graves' ophthalmopathy.

This clonotype showed up many times. The chain recombines TRBV5-1 with TRBJ2-7, with 9 nucleotides matching TRBD1. Trimming at V came to 3 bases and at J to 6 bases, leaving 10 bases not matched to a gene. This CDR3 has 15 amino acids. Germline loops: CDR1 SGHRS, CDR2 YFSETQ. The CDR3 protein is CASSSDTGGRTEQYF. The CDR3 nucleotides are TGCGCCAGCAGCTCCGATACAGGGGGCAGGACCGAGCAGTACTTC.

The chain recombines TRBV7-9 with TRBJ2-7; TRBD2 agrees at 10 bases. V was clipped by 5 bases and J by 2 bases; unmatched bases: 6. CDR1 and CDR2 from the germline V gene are SEHNR and FQNEAQ (reference sequence). The length of the CDR3 is 15 residues. CDR3 nucleotides: TGTGCCAGCAGCAAAGGGACTAGCGAAACCTACGAGCAGTACTTC. Encoded protein: CASSKGTSETYEQYF. Full variable domain (missing parts from reference TRBV7-9 and TRBJ2-7): DTGVSQNPRHKITKRGQNVTFRCDPISEHNRLYWYRQTLGQGPEFLTYFQNEAQLEKSRLLSDRFSAERPKGSFSTLEIQRTEQGDSAMYLCASSKGTSETYEQYFGPGTRLTVT.

This clonotype was counted between two and nine times. The J gene is TRBJ2-5, the V gene TRBV6-1; 10 bases are shared with TRBD2. Germline V gene lookup returns CDR1 MNHNS and CDR2 SASEGT. CDR3 length equals 15 residues. V shed 4 bases, J shed 5 bases, and the junction held 7 bases outside the gene matches. The CDR3 is CASSGTSGTWETQYF. In DNA form, the CDR3 reads TGTGCCAGCAGTGGGACTAGCGGAACCTGGGAGACCCAGTACTTC.

In its sample, this clonotype was seen many times. The chain combines TRBV5-1 with TRBJ2-7; D is unclear. The germline V gene has CDR1 SGHRS and CDR2 YFSETQ. CDR3 size: 13 residues. Trimming pared 5 bases from V and 5 bases from J, leaving 14 bases between. CDR3 region: CASRSLRGDEQYF. For the CDR3, the DNA is TGCGCCAGCAGGTCTCTCAGAGGCGACGAGCAGTACTTC.

The table lists this clonotype with many counts. This rearrangement joins TRBV5-1 to TRBJ1-3; D perhaps matches TRBD1 (5 bases). The germline V gene has CDR1 SGHRS and CDR2 YFSETQ. The CDR3 extends over 15 amino acids. Deletions cut 0 bases from V and 1 base from J, with 8 bases between. This CDR3 reads CASSLDGGSGNTIYF. CDR3 DNA: TGCGCCAGCAGCTTGGATGGGGGTTCTGGAAACACCATATATTTT.

This clonotype was detected many times. The CDR3 coding sequence is TGTGCCAGCAGCCCCCGCGGGGCAGGAAACACTGAAGCTTTCTTT. Amino acids: CASSPRGAGNTEAFF. The rearrangement links TRBV9 to TRBJ1-1, with D possibly being TRBD1 (5 bases). The CDR3 sequence is 15 residues long. Germline V gene lookup returns CDR1 SGDLS and CDR2 YYNGEE. With 4 bases removed from V and 2 bases from J, the gap between germline ends came to 15 bases.

This clonotype was found many times. V is TRBV5-5 and J is TRBJ1-2; D is undetermined. V was cut by 0 bases and J by 4 bases, with 7 bases left in between. Germline V gives CDR1 SGHKS, CDR2 YYEKEE (reference sequence). CDR3 length: 13 amino acids. The CDR3 nucleotides are TGTGCCAGCAGCTTGGTGGAGACCTATGGCTACACCTTC. Its translation: CASSLVETYGYTF.

This clonotype has a count of ten or more. The CDR3, as DNA: TGTGCCAGCAGACTTCCTAAAAGTCCAAACTATGGCTACACCTTC. Its protein is CASRLPKSPNYGYTF. This rearrangement joins TRBV11-2 to TRBJ1-2; no clear D. The CDR3 length is 15 residues. CDR1 and CDR2 from the germline V gene are SGHAT and FQNNGV. V was trimmed by 6 bases and J by 2 bases, leaving 16 bases between them.

This clonotype was found many times. V and J are TRBV15 and TRBJ2-7, with no clear D. CDR3 size: 13 residues. CDR1 and CDR2 (germline): LNHNV, YYDKDF (reference sequence). Trimming took off 3 bases at V and 6 bases at J, with 12 bases between the two ends. CDR3 DNA: TGTGCCACCAGCAGGGCTCGGGCGCGCGAGCAGTACTTC. This encodes CATSRARAREQYF.

This clonotype came up many times. The chain couples TRBV12-3 or TRBV12-4 to TRBJ1-1; tentatively, D is TRBD1 (6 bases). Trimming left V 7 bases short and J 0 bases short, with 12 bases between. CDR3 size: 14 residues. The CDR3 sequence is CASTTQGLNTEAFF. The CDR3 DNA sequence: TGTGCCAGCACCACCCAGGGGTTGAACACTGAAGCTTTCTTT.

This clonotype came up many times. The CDR3 bases are TGTGCCAGCAGCCGGGCCGGGGAGCTGTTTTTT. Amino acids: CASSRAGELFF. The J gene is TRBJ2-2, the V gene TRBV25-1; D is uncertain. This CDR3 has 11 amino acids. V was cut by 6 bases and J by 6 bases, with 5 bases left in between. CDR1 and CDR2 from the germline V gene are MGHDK and SYGVNS.

Many counts were recorded for this clonotype. The CDR3 protein is CASSYVPDRVDQPQHF. In DNA form, the CDR3 reads TGTGCCAGCAGTTACGTCCCGGACAGGGTAGATCAGCCCCAGCATTTT. The genes are TRBV6-2 or TRBV6-3 and TRBJ1-5; 8 nucleotides line up with TRBD1. Germline V gene sequence: CDR1 MNHEY, CDR2 SVGEGT. CDR3 size: 16 residues. V was clipped by 2 bases and J by 5 bases; unmatched bases: 8.

This clonotype appeared many times. The chain links TRBV25-1 to TRBJ2-7, with unresolved D. This CDR3 contains 14 residues. Germline V gives CDR1 MGHDK, CDR2 SYGVNS. The ends were cut back, 1 base at V and 3 bases at J, with 10 bases in the middle. In nucleotides, the CDR3 is TGTGCCAGCAGTGAATCCGGGCCGTTCTACGAGCAGTACTTC. Translating it yields CASSESGPFYEQYF.

The V call is TRBV4-1, the J call TRBJ1-6; D uncertain. The CDR3 contains 18 residues. The V end was cut by 4 bases, the J end by 1 base, with 17 bases between. Per the germline V gene, CDR1 is MGHRA and CDR2 is YSYEKL. Here the CDR3 DNA reads TGCGCCAGCAGCCGCTCCATATTGGGTTATTCCTATAATTCACCCCTCCACTTT. Amino acid sequence: CASSRSILGYSYNSPLHF.

This clonotype was observed many times. V gene TRBV12-3 or TRBV12-4 combines with J gene TRBJ1-5; no clear D. Trimming stripped 5 bases from V and 4 bases from J, with 9 bases between. The length of the CDR3 is 13 residues. The CDR3 loop reads CASSPTRNQPQHF. CDR3 DNA: TGTGCCAGCAGTCCAACAAGAAATCAGCCCCAGCATTTT.

In its sample, this clonotype was seen many times. This chain joins TRBV25-1 and TRBJ1-1; D gene ambiguous. Trimming stripped 3 bases from V and 5 bases from J, with 7 bases between. This CDR3 is built from 12 residues. Germline V gene data show CDR1 as MGHDK and CDR2 as SYGVNS. The CDR3 DNA sequence: TGTGCCAGCAGTGACCCCTGGACTGAAGCTTTCTTT. Translation: CASSDPWTEAFF.

V is TRBV4-1 and J is TRBJ2-7; D perhaps matches TRBD1 (6 bases). Trimming stripped 1 base from V and 7 bases from J, with 23 bases between. Germline assignment: CDR1 MGHRA and CDR2 YSYEKL. The CDR3 consists of 17 residues. In DNA, the CDR3 is TGCGCCAGCAGCCAAGTTGCTCTGGGACAAAGGGCTGGGGAGCAGTACTTC. It specifies CASSQVALGQRAGEQYF.

The table lists this clonotype with many counts. The chain employs TRBV27 and TRBJ1-2, with no clear D. Between the trimmed V and J ends, which lost 6 bases and 3 bases, there was a span of 8 bases. The germline V gene encodes CDR1 MNHEY and CDR2 SMNVEV (reference sequence). CDR3 length equals 12 residues. CDR3 residues: CASREGYYGYTF. CDR3 nucleotides: TGTGCCAGCAGGGAAGGGTACTATGGCTACACCTTC.

This clonotype has only a few counts. The chain is built from TRBV12-3 or TRBV12-4 and TRBJ1-2, with TRBD1 matching over 7 bases. V was clipped by 5 bases and J by 7 bases; unmatched bases: 4. This CDR3 spans 12 amino acids. The CDR3, as DNA: TGTGCCAGCAGTCAGGGGGAAATTGGCTACACCTTC. It yields the protein CASSQGEIGYTF.

V gene TRBV19 combines with J gene TRBJ1-5, with TRBD1 identical over 8 bases. J lost 2 bases, V lost 9 bases, and 6 bases had no gene match. This CDR3 has 14 amino acids. Germline V gene lookup returns CDR1 LNHDA and CDR2 SQIVND (reference sequence). The CDR3 protein is CASVRGQGNQPQHF. The CDR3 nucleotides read TGTGCCAGCGTCCGGGGACAGGGCAATCAGCCCCAGCATTTT.

Concerning this clonotype itself: A much more abundant neighbour one base away suggests this may be a read error. This chain joins TRBV2 and TRBJ2-4, with D perhaps TRBD2 (6 bases). Per germline, CDR1 SNHLY and CDR2 FYNNEI. CDR3 size: 14 residues. This CDR3 reads CASSDGGWENMQYF. The CDR3 DNA reads TGTGCCAGCAGTGACGGGGGATGGGAAAACATGCAGTACTTC.

The chain uses TRBV6-5 and TRBJ1-1; D may be TRBD1 (5 bases). The germline V and J ends were trimmed by 2 bases and 11 bases, with 15 bases remaining between them. The CDR3 sequence is 13 residues long. Germline assignment: CDR1 MNHEY and CDR2 SVGAGI. The CDR3 bases are TGTGCCAGCAGTTACGGGGGAGGCGAACGGGCTTTCTTT. Translation: CASSYGGGERAFF.

As concerns this clonotype: A much larger clone lies one base from this, so it may be a read error. The chain couples TRBV6-2 or TRBV6-3 to TRBJ2-7, with a possible D match to TRBD1 (5 bases). This CDR3 is built from 14 residues. Germline CDR1 is MNHEY and CDR2 is SVGEGT. The CDR3 DNA is TGTGCCTGCAGTTACAGCGACAGTGCCTACGAGCAGTACTTC. Residues: CACSYSDSAYEQYF.

The chain joins TRBV4-1 to TRBJ2-7; D gene uncertain. The V gene's germline CDR1 is MGHRA and CDR2 YSYEKL. V lost 0 bases to trimming and J lost 1 base, with 13 bases between them. The CDR3 extends over 16 amino acids. CDR3 sequence (DNA): TGCGCCAGCAGCCAAGATGCCCCGACCTTTTCCTACGAGCAGTACTTC. It yields the protein CASSQDAPTFSYEQYF.

With respect to this clonotype: Since a much larger clone is just one base distant, this may be a read error. The chain has TRBV12-3 or TRBV12-4 and TRBJ2-7, with D uncertain. The CDR3 has 13 amino acids. Written as DNA, the CDR3 is TGTGCCGGCAGTTTATGGGGTCGCTACGAGCAGTACTTC. Translation: CAGSLWGRYEQYF.

The chain joins TRBV28 to TRBJ1-2, with D possibly TRBD1 on 6 matching bases. The germline CDR1 and CDR2 sequences are MDHEN and SYDVKM. Trimming stripped 4 bases from V and 1 base from J, with 13 bases between. The CDR3 runs 15 residues. Written as DNA, the CDR3 is TGTGCCAGCAGTTCTCAAACAGGGTTTAACTATGGCTACACCTTC. Protein: CASSSQTGFNYGYTF.

This chain joins TRBV24-1 and TRBJ2-2; D is uncertain. This CDR3 comprises 11 residues. Trimming pared 9 bases from V and 6 bases from J, leaving 7 bases between. Germline V CDR1 and CDR2: KGHDR, SFDVKD. The CDR3 here is CATETAGELFF. In nucleotides, the CDR3 is TGTGCCACCGAAACGGCCGGGGAGCTGTTTTTT.

The chain is built from TRBV12-3 or TRBV12-4 and TRBJ1-1, with 7 bases fitting TRBD1. The CDR3 has 16 residues. V lost 5 bases and J lost 5; bases outside the gene matches: 14. CDR3 coding DNA: TGTGCCAGCAGTGAGGAGGAGGGGGCGATGTGGACTGAAGCTTTCTTT. Residues: CASSEEEGAMWTEAFF.

As to this clonotype: A much larger clonotype is one base distant, so this may be a read error. This chain links TRBV7-9 with TRBJ2-7; tentatively, D is TRBD1 (5 bases). This CDR3 is 15 amino acids long. Germline V gives CDR1 SEHNR, CDR2 FQNEAQ (reference sequence). In DNA form, the CDR3 reads TGTGCCAGCAGCCTTCACTGGGGCCCCGTAGATGAGCAGGACTTC. This translates into CASSLHWGPVDEQDF.

The chain uses TRBV2 and TRBJ2-2; D is unresolved. Trimming cost V 7 bases and J 2 bases, with 11 bases left between them. CDR3 size: 14 residues. CDR1 SNHLY and CDR2 FYNNEI come from the germline V gene. CDR3 loop: CASKVSPNTGELFF. As DNA, the CDR3 is TGTGCCAGCAAGGTTTCCCCTAACACCGGGGAGCTGTTTTTT.